This T cell receptor beta chain was sequenced in a study of shared clonotypes between healthy human individuals. Naive CD8 cells were CD45RO-negative, positively selected for CCR7, excluding terminally differentiated effector memory CD45RA+ cells. As for this clone: Other DNA variants within this sample encode the same CDR3.

Germline V gene data show CDR1 as MNHEY and CDR2 as SMNVEV (reference sequence). V was clipped by 6 bases and J by 5 bases, with 7 bases between them. This CDR3 region has 11 residues. The repertoire was sequenced with immunoSEQ multiplex PCR; TCRdb's copy has only in-frame clones and lacks some. This table has some 1,900,000 clones, roughly 94% appearing once. The J gene is TRBJ2-5, the V gene TRBV27; D gene unclear. The receptor was isolated from a man younger than 35 in good health. Sequencing used naive CD8+ T cells sorted from blood. CDR3 sequence reads: CASSSSETQYF. CDR3 DNA: TGTGCCAGCAGCTCCTCGGAGACCCAGTACTTC.